This T cell receptor beta chain was recorded in a study of beta chain features in type 1 diabetes. At the level of the study: When patients were set against healthy donors, age, gender and cell yields were similar. Study results and limitations: A pattern of fewer insertions and more deletions at VDJ junctions was seen in type 1 diabetes patients. Shorter TCRB CDR3s, moderately but significantly so, marked every one of the four CD4+ subsets in Type 1 diabetes patients.

The CDR3 runs 14 residues. J lost 2 bases, V lost 3 bases, and 1 base had no gene match. Looked up from germline, CDR1 is LGHNA and CDR2 is YSLEER. cDNA synthesis used the whole RNA isolate, giving expressed TCRB sequences. Using immunoSEQ multiplex PCR, the repertoire was profiled, and TCRdb retains in-frame clones only, with some absent. The sample has about 150,000 clones; about 10% are singletons. With respect to this clone: Antigen specificity is unknown.

Sequencing was performed on naive CD4+ T cells from blood. This receptor was obtained from a man aged 18 to 29 in good health. The chain carries TRBV4-3 and TRBJ2-3, with 8 bases matching TRBD1. CDR3 protein: CASSQGQATDTQYF. CDR3 sequence (DNA): TGCGCCAGCAGCCAGGGACAGGCCACAGATACGCAGTATTTT.